Each of the 14 T cell receptor beta chains below was sequenced from the same sample in a study of T cell repertoires in cytomegalovirus infection (dated by TCRdb to between 2018 and 2021). These reads were obtained on an Illumina HiSeq 1500. TCRdb trimmed the raw reads at Q25, called clones with MiXCR and kept productive beta chains. Each entry is one CDR3 protein sequence, shown with its most common DNA and genes. The sample contains about 310,000 distinct CDR3 sequences, roughly 17% of them found a single time. The ten largest account for approximately 12% of the sample. The material sequenced was PBMCs. Receptors originate from a human donor in good health (CMV status not recorded). Some clones in this sample may be carry-over from other donors' samples.

This clonotype was observed many times. The chain recombines TRBV7-9 with TRBJ2-5, with 8 bases that match TRBD2. CDR1 is SEHNR and CDR2 is FQNEAQ in the germline V gene (reference sequence). Trimming cost V 2 bases and J 5 bases; bases outside gene matches: 13. The CDR3 totals 17 residues. The CDR3 coding sequence is TGTGCCAGCAGCTTACTGGCCTTGGTCGGGGGGGTGGAGACCCAGTACTTC. Residues: CASSLLALVGGVETQYF.

This clonotype was found many times. This chain links TRBV7-2 with TRBJ1-3; D might be TRBD1 (5 bases). This CDR3 contains 17 residues. V shed 1 base and J shed 0 bases, with 13 bases lying between them. Germline V gene sequence: CDR1 SGHTA, CDR2 FQGNSA. The CDR3 protein is CASSLERQTFSGNTIYF. CDR3 DNA sequence: TGTGCCAGCAGCTTAGAGCGACAGACTTTCTCTGGAAACACCATATATTTT.

The sample holds a few counts of this clonotype. The rearrangement joins TRBV27 to TRBJ2-5, with 9 bases matching TRBD1. With V trimmed by 7 bases and J by 4 bases, 13 bases remained unmatched. The V gene's germline CDR1 is MNHEY and CDR2 SMNVEV (reference sequence). The CDR3 length is 16 residues. The DNA of the CDR3 is TGTGCCAGCAACCCCTTCGGGACAGGGTTACGAGAGACCCAGTACTTC. Its translation: CASNPFGTGLRETQYF.

The chain joins TRBV24-1 to TRBJ2-3; D call uncertain. Germline lookup yields CDR1 KGHDR and CDR2 SFDVKD. The CDR3 runs to 13 residues. V lost 3 bases and J 1 base, leaving 4 bases between the germline ends. CDR3 nucleotide sequence: TGTGCCACCAGTGATCCTGGCACAGATACGCAGTATTTT. Encoded protein: CATSDPGTDTQYF.

This clonotype was picked up many times. This sequence joins TRBV7-2 and TRBJ2-5; 8 positions match TRBD1. The CDR3 sequence is 15 residues long. The J segment lost 5 bases and the V segment lost 1 base, leaving 6 bases of the junction unmatched. Germline loops: CDR1 SGHTA, CDR2 FQGNSA. The DNA for the CDR3 is TGTGCCAGCAGCTTAGGTGGGACAGGCCGGGAGACCCAGTACTTC. Residues: CASSLGGTGRETQYF.

This clonotype showed up just a few times. The J gene is TRBJ2-7, the V gene TRBV20-1; no definite D call. In germline, CDR1 is DFQATT, CDR2 SNEGSKA (reference sequence). V dropped 6 bases and J dropped 5 bases, with 20 bases sitting between them. The CDR3 has 14 residues. CDR3: CSAISSPFSNEQYF. The CDR3 bases are TGCAGTGCCATTAGTAGTCCTTTTAGCAACGAGCAGTACTTC.

The rearrangement uses TRBV19 and TRBJ1-5; TRBD1 is a possible D gene (5 bases). This CDR3 is built from 16 residues. V was cut by 4 bases and J by 1 base, with 14 bases left in between. From germline, CDR1 is LNHDA and CDR2 SQIVND (reference sequence). CDR3 residues: CASSTPRDFSNQPQHF. For the CDR3, the DNA is TGTGCCAGTAGTACGCCGCGGGACTTCAGCAATCAGCCCCAGCATTTT.

The chain uses TRBV19 and TRBJ2-7; D ambiguous. The length of the CDR3 is 15 residues. The V end lost 3 bases, the J end lost 2 bases, and 14 bases lay between the germline ends. Per the germline V gene, CDR1 is LNHDA and CDR2 is SQIVND (reference sequence). The DNA for the CDR3 is TGTGCCAGTAGTATTCTGGGCAGTAACACCTACGAGCAGTACTTC. Translating gives CASSILGSNTYEQYF.

This clonotype was observed a handful of times. V and J are TRBV2 and TRBJ2-7; D may correspond to TRBD1 or TRBD2 (6 bases each). Trimming cost V 7 bases and J 3 bases, with 16 bases left between them. Germline CDR1 SNHLY, CDR2 FYNNEI. This CDR3 is built from 14 residues. CDR3 amino acids: CASKERGAFYEQYF. CDR3 coding DNA: TGTGCCAGCAAAGAGAGGGGGGCTTTCTACGAGCAGTACTTC. The entire variable domain, with the rest obtained from reference TRBV2 and TRBJ2-7, is as follows: EPEVTQTPSHQVTQMGQEVILRCVPISNHLYFYWYRQILGQKVEFLVSFYNNEISEKSEIFDDQFSVERPDGSNFTLKIRSTKLEDSAMYFCASKERGAFYEQYFGPGTRLTVT.

About this clonotype: Being one base from a much bigger clone, this may be a read error. V usage is TRBV27 and J usage is TRBJ1-5; maybe TRBD1 (5 bases). The CDR3 is made up of 14 amino acids. Germline-derived CDR1 and CDR2 are MNHEY and SMNVEV (reference sequence). The CDR3 bases are TGTGCCTGCAGTTTAGCGGGGGAATATCAGCCCCAGCATTTT. Its translation: CACSLAGEYQPQHF.

The chain links TRBV24-1 to TRBJ2-2, with D perhaps matching TRBD1 or TRBD2 (5 bases each). Trimming shortened V by 9 bases and J by 0 bases, and 13 bases separated the two germline ends. The V gene's germline CDR1 is KGHDR and CDR2 SFDVKD. CDR3 length: 15 residues. Written as DNA, the CDR3 is TGTGCCACCGCCGAGGGGAGCGCGAACACCGGGGAGCTGTTTTTT. Translating it yields CATAEGSANTGELFF.

CDR3 amino acids: CASSLPVAGTGYEQYF. CDR3 coding DNA: TGTGCCAGCAGTTTACCTGTCGCCGGGACAGGGTACGAGCAGTACTTC. The chain couples TRBV28 to TRBJ2-7; 9 bases are shared with TRBD1. Germline V gives CDR1 MDHEN, CDR2 SYDVKM. The CDR3 contains 16 residues. V was clipped by 2 bases and J by 4 bases; unmatched bases: 9.

This CDR3 is CASSISRTGTGYSDEQFF. In nucleotides, the CDR3 is TGTGCCAGTAGTATTAGCCGCACCGGGACAGGGTATTCCGATGAGCAGTTCTTC. The genes are TRBV19 and TRBJ2-1, with 9 bases that match TRBD1. Germline CDR1 reads LNHDA; CDR2 reads SQIVND (reference sequence). There are 18 residues in the CDR3. J lost 8 bases, V lost 3 bases, and 17 bases had no gene match.

V usage is TRBV4-3 and J usage is TRBJ1-1; D may be TRBD1 (6 bases). Germline V gene sequence: CDR1 LGHNA, CDR2 YSLEER. The germline V and J ends were trimmed by 1 base and 4 bases, with 13 bases remaining between them. The CDR3 is made up of 15 amino acids. DNA for the CDR3: TGCGCCAGCAGCCAAGTACCAGGGGTGGGCACTGAAGCTTTCTTT. Translated: CASSQVPGVGTEAFF.